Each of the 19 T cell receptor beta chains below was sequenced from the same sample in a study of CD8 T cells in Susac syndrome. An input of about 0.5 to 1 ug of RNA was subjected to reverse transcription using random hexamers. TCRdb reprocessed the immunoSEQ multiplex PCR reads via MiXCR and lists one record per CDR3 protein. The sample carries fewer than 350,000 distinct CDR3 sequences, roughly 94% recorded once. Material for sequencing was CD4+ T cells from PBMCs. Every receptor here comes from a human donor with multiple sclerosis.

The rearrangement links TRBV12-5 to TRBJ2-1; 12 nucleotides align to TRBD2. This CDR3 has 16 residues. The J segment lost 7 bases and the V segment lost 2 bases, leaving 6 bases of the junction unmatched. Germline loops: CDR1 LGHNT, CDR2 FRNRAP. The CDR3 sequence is CASGLTRLAGDNEQFF. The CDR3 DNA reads TGTGCTAGTGGTTTGACCCGACTAGCGGGAGATAATGAGCAGTTCTTC.

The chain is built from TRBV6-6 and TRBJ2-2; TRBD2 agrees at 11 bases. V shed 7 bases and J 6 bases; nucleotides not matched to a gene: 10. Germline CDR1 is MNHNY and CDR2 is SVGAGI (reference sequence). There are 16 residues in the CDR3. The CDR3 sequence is CASTKLLAGESGELFF. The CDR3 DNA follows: TGTGCCAGCACCAAATTACTAGCGGGAGAATCCGGGGAGCTGTTTTTT.

The DNA of the CDR3 is TGTGCCAGCAGCCCCGGACCGGGCACAGAAGAGACCCAGTACTTC. Its translation is CASSPGPGTEETQYF. The V call is TRBV5-5, the J call TRBJ2-5; no clear D. The V and J ends lost 4 bases and 3 bases respectively, with 16 bases between them. Germline V gene sequence: CDR1 SGHKS, CDR2 YYEKEE (reference sequence). The CDR3 length is 15 residues.

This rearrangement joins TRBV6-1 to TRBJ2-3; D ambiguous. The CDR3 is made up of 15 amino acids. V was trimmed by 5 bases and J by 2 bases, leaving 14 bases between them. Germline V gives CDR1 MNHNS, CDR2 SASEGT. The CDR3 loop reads CASSLDNPNTDTQYF. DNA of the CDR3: TGTGCCAGCAGTCTAGACAACCCGAACACAGATACGCAGTATTTT.

Here the CDR3 reads CASSISSGGAYNEQFF. The CDR3 DNA is TGTGCCAGTAGTATCTCTAGCGGGGGGGCATACAATGAGCAGTTCTTC. The V call is TRBV19, the J call TRBJ2-1; 12 bases map to TRBD2. V gave up 3 bases and J gave up 4 bases; unmatched junction bases: 4. The V gene's germline CDR1 is LNHDA and CDR2 SQIVND (reference sequence). CDR3 length: 16 amino acids.

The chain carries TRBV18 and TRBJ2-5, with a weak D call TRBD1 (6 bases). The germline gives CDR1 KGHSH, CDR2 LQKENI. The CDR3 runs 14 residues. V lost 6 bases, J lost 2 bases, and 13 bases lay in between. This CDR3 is CASSAQGQQETQYF. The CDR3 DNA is TGTGCCAGCTCGGCGCAGGGGCAACAAGAGACCCAGTACTTC.

The CDR3 DNA reads as TGTGCCTGGAGTGTATCGGACAGGGGGCCGTCCTATGGCTACACCTTC. Encoded protein: CAWSVSDRGPSYGYTF. This chain connects TRBV30 to TRBJ1-2, with 11 bases lining up with TRBD1. CDR1 and CDR2 from the germline V gene are GTSNPN and SVGIG (reference sequence). V lost 0 bases, J lost 4 bases, and 7 bases stayed unmatched. This CDR3 is built from 16 residues.

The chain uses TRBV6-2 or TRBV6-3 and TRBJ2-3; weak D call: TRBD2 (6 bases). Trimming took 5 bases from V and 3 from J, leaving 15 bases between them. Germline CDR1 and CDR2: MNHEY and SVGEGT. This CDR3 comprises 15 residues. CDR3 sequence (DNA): TGTGCCAGCAGTCGGGGGAATCGTTGGACAGATACGCAGTATTTT. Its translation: CASSRGNRWTDTQYF.

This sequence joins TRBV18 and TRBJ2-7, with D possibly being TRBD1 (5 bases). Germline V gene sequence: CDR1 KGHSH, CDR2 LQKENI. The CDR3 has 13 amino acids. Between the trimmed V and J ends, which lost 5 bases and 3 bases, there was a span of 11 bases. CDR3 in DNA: TGTGCCAGCTCATCTACCCAGGGCTACGAGCAGTACTTC. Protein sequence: CASSSTQGYEQYF.

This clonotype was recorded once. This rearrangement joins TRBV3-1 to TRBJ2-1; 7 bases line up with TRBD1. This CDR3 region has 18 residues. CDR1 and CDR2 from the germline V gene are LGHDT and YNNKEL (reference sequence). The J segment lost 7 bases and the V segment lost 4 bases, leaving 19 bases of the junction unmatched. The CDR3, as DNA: TGTGCCAGCAGCCCACCACCGCAGGGGGACATCTGGGGAAATGAGCAGTTCTTC. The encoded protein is CASSPPPQGDIWGNEQFF.

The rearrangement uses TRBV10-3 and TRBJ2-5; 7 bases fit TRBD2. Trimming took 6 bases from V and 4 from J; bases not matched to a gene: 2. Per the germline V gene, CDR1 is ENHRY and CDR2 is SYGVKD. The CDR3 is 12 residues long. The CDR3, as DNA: TGTGCCATCAGGAGGGAGGGAGAGACCCAGTACTTC. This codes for CAIRREGETQYF.

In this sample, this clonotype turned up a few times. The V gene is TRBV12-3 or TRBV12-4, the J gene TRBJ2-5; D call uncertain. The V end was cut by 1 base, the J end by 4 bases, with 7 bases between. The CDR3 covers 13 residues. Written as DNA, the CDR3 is TGTGCCAGCAGTTTAGGATGGGGAGAGACCCAGTACTTC. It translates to CASSLGWGETQYF.

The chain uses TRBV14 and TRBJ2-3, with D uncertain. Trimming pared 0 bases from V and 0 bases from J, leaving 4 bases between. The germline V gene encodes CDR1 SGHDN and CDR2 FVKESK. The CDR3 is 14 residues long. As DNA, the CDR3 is TGTGCCAGCAGCCAAGATTGGAGCACAGATACGCAGTATTTT. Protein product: CASSQDWSTDTQYF. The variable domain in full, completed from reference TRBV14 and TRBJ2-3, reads EAGVTQFPSHSVIEKGQTVTLRCDPISGHDNLYWYRRVMGKEIKFLLHFVKESKQDESGMPNNRFLAERTGGTYSTLKVQPAELEDSGVYFCASSQDWSTDTQYFGPGTRLTVL.

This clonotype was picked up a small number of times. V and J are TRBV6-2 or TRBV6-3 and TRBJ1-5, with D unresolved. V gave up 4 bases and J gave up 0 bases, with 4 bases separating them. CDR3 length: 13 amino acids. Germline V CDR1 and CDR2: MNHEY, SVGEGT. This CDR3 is CASSFDSNQPQHF. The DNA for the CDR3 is TGTGCCAGCAGTTTTGATAGCAATCAGCCCCAGCATTTT.

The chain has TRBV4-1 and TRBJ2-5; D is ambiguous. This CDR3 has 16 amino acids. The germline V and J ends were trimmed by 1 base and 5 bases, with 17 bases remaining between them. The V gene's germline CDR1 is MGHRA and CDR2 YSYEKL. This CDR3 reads CASSQVTARSRETQYF. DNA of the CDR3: TGCGCCAGCAGCCAAGTTACGGCTAGGTCGAGGGAGACCCAGTACTTC.

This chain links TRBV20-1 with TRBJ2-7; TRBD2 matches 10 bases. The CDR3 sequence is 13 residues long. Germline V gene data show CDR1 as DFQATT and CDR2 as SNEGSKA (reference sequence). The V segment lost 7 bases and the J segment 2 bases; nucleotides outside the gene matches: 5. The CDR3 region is CSVSAGGTYEQYF. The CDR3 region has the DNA TGCAGTGTATCAGCGGGAGGGACCTACGAGCAGTACTTC.

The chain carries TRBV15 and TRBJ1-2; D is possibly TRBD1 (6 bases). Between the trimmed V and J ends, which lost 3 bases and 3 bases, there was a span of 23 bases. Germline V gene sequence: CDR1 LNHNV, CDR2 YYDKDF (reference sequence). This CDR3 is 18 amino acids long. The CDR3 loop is CATSRANMGRGGYYGYTF. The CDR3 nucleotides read TGTGCCACCAGCAGGGCTAACATGGGGAGGGGGGGGTACTATGGCTACACCTTC.

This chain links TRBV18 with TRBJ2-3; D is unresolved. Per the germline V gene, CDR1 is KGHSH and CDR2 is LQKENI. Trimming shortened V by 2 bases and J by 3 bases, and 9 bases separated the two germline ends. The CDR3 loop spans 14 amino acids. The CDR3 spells CASSPGERTDTQYF. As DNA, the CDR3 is TGTGCCAGCTCACCAGGGGAAAGGACAGATACGCAGTATTTT.

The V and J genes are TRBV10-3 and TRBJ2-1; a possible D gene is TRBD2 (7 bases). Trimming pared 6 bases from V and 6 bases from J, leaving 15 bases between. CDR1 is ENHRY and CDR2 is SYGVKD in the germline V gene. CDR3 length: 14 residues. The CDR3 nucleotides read TGTGCCATCAGGACTAGCCGAGGGGGCAATGAGCAGTTCTTC. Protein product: CAIRTSRGGNEQFF.